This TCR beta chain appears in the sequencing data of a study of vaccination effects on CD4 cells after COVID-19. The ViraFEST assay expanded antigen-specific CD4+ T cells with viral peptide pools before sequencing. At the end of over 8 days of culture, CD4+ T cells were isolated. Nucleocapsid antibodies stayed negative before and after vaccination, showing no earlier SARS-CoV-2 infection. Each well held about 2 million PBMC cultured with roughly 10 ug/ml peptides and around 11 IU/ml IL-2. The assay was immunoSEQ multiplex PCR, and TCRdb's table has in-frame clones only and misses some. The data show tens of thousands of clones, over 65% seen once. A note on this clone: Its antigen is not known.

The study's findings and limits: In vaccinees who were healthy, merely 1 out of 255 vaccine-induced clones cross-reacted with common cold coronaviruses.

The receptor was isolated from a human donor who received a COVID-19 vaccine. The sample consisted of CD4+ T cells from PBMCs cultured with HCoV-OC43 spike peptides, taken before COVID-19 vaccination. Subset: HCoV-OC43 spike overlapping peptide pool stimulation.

CDR3 amino acids: CASSQEGTAVDYGYTF. The CDR3 region has the DNA TGTGCCAGCAGCCAAGAAGGGACAGCTGTGGACTATGGCTACACCTTC. The V and J genes are TRBV4-2 and TRBJ1-2; 7 nucleotides match TRBD1. Trimming took 0 bases from V and 3 from J; bases not matched to a gene: 7. The germline CDR1 and CDR2 sequences are LGHNA and YNFKEQ. The length of the CDR3 is 16 residues.